One sample yielded the 22 T cell receptor beta chains listed below, sequenced in a study of identical twins (dated by TCRdb to the mid-2010s). Libraries were constructed by 5' RACE. Sequencing took place on an Illumina HiSeq 2000. The public sequencing data were trimmed at Q25 with fastp and processed into clonotypes with MiXCR by TCRdb, which kept only in-frame beta chains. Entries are consolidated by CDR3 protein sequence, retaining the most common genes and DNA. For this sample there are 450,000 or so distinct CDR3 sequences; roughly an eighth appear just once. The biggest ten clones account for approximately 0.98% of the sample. The data also belong to a second study, concerning yellow fever vaccine responses in identical twins.

The sequenced sample consisted of CD4+ T cells sorted from blood. Receptor source: a woman between 18 and 29 years old in good health.

As regards this clonotype: One junction end does not reproduce the germline sequence, and a read error may be involved. The chain carries TRBV5-6 and TRBJ2-2, with D unresolved. This CDR3 has 15 residues. Germline loops: CDR1 SGHDT, CDR2 YYEEEE. The CDR3 protein is CASGLFRSNTGELFF. The DNA of the CDR3 is TGTGCCAGCGGCTTGTTTAGATCGAACACCGGGGAGCTGTTTTTT. Looking up the rest from reference TRBV5-6 and TRBJ2-2 gives the full variable domain: DAGVTQSPTHLIKTRGQQVTLRCSPKSGHDTVSWYQQALGQGPQFIFQYYEEEERQRGNFPDRFSGHQFPNYSSELNVNALLLGDSALYLCASGLFRSNTGELFFGEGSRLTVL.

The chain employs TRBV6-5 and TRBJ2-1; the match to TRBD2 covers 7 bases. Per germline, CDR1 MNHEY and CDR2 SVGAGI. Trimming cost V 2 bases and J 4 bases; bases outside gene matches: 8. The CDR3 runs to 16 residues. The DNA for the CDR3 is TGTGCCAGCAGTTACCCCGCCGCGGGAGCTTACAATGAGCAGTTCTTC. This codes for CASSYPAAGAYNEQFF.

This chain links TRBV5-1 with TRBJ2-1; weak D call: TRBD2 (6 bases). CDR1 is SGHRS and CDR2 is YFSETQ in the germline V gene. Trimming stripped 4 bases from V and 8 bases from J, with 16 bases between. The CDR3 covers 14 residues. The CDR3 sequence: CASSASTGGYEQFF. For the CDR3, the DNA is TGCGCCAGCAGCGCTTCCACTGGGGGGTATGAGCAGTTCTTC.

V gene TRBV27 combines with J gene TRBJ1-2; D remains ambiguous. The V end was cut by 7 bases, the J end by 5 bases, with 14 bases between. Germline assignment: CDR1 MNHEY and CDR2 SMNVEV (reference sequence). The length of the CDR3 is 13 residues. The DNA for the CDR3 is TGTGCCAGCAAAGGGCGGGATGAGTATGGCTACACCTTC. It encodes CASKGRDEYGYTF.

The V and J genes are TRBV12-5 and TRBJ2-1; weak D call: TRBD2 (6 bases). The CDR3 runs to 15 residues. The germline gives CDR1 LGHNT, CDR2 FRNRAP. V was pared by 1 base and J by 9 bases, with 16 bases between. CDR3 coding DNA: TGTGCTAGTGGTTTGGGACCATCTAGGGAGGTTGAGCAGTTCTTC. Translated, it gives CASGLGPSREVEQFF. Variable domain in full (rest from reference TRBV12-5 and TRBJ2-1): DARVTQTPRHKVTEMGQEVTMRCQPILGHNTVFWYRQTMMQGLELLAYFRNRAPLDDSGMPKDRFSAEMPDATLATLKIQPSEPRDSAVYFCASGLGPSREVEQFFGPGTRLTVL.

This clonotype was recorded many times. The chain carries TRBV5-1 and TRBJ2-3; TRBD1 matches 9 bases. CDR3 length: 15 amino acids. Germline trimming cut 2 bases from V and 1 base from J; bases unmatched to any gene: 2. CDR1 and CDR2 from the germline V gene are SGHRS and YFSETQ. In nucleotides, the CDR3 is TGCGCCAGCAGCTTCCGGGACAGGGGCACAGATACGCAGTATTTT. This encodes CASSFRDRGTDTQYF.

This chain uses TRBV7-8 with TRBJ2-3; 9 nucleotides align to TRBD2. The V segment lost 0 bases and the J segment 4 bases; nucleotides outside the gene matches: 8. This CDR3 has 17 residues. Germline V gene data show CDR1 as SGHVS and CDR2 as FQNEAQ. In DNA, the CDR3 is TGTGCCAGCAGCTTAGCGGTTTTAGCGGGGGTTCCAGATACGCAGTATTTT. Its translation is CASSLAVLAGVPDTQYF.

This clonotype was recorded at least ten times. The chain couples TRBV7-2 to TRBJ2-1; a possible D gene is TRBD1 (6 bases). Trimming took 3 bases from V and 9 from J, leaving 21 bases between them. This CDR3 is 16 amino acids long. Germline lookup yields CDR1 SGHTA and CDR2 FQGNSA. CDR3 DNA sequence: TGTGCCAGCAGCTTCCTGGAAGCATGGGTAGGGGGTGAGCAGTTCTTC. Translating gives CASSFLEAWVGGEQFF.

This clonotype was seen a few times. The rearrangement links TRBV21-1 to TRBJ1-5. TRBV21-1 is designated a pseudogene. This CDR3 is 15 amino acids long. The CDR3 DNA reads as TGTGCCAGCAGCAAAGCGATGGCGGACAATCAGCCCCAGCATTTT. Translating it yields CASSKAMADNQPQHF.

This clonotype was counted many times. The chain uses TRBV6-1 and TRBJ2-7; D is unresolved. The CDR3 spans 13 residues. Trimming left V 7 bases short and J 4 bases short, with 14 bases between. In germline, CDR1 is MNHNS, CDR2 SASEGT. The CDR3 loop reads CASTSRHSYEQYF. CDR3 DNA: TGTGCCAGCACCTCAAGACACTCTTACGAGCAGTACTTC.

The rearrangement joins TRBV6-1 to TRBJ2-7, with 10 bases aligning to TRBD1. From germline, CDR1 is MNHNS and CDR2 SASEGT. The CDR3 loop spans 15 amino acids. Trimming removed 6 bases from V and 3 bases from J; junction bases left unmatched: 8. CDR3 nucleotides: TGTGCCAGCAGAAAACCGGGACAGGGGTACTACGAGCAGTACTTC. Its protein is CASRKPGQGYYEQYF.

This clonotype was observed a handful of times. The chain recombines TRBV28 with TRBJ2-1; TRBD2 matches at 8 bases. The CDR3 loop spans 16 amino acids. The J segment lost 2 bases and the V segment lost 8 bases, leaving 11 bases of the junction unmatched. Germline V gives CDR1 MDHEN, CDR2 SYDVKM. The DNA of the CDR3 is TGTGCCAGCCAACGTGAGCGGGAGTTACCCTACAATGAGCAGTTCTTC. This gives the protein CASQRERELPYNEQFF.

This clonotype appeared a few times. This rearrangement joins TRBV5-1 to TRBJ2-5, with D perhaps matching TRBD2 (5 bases). Germline V gives CDR1 SGHRS, CDR2 YFSETQ. The CDR3 covers 14 residues. V was cut by 3 bases and J by 4 bases, with 13 bases left in between. The CDR3 region has the DNA TGCGCCAGCAGCTCACTAGAGGGCCCAGAGACCCAGTACTTC. It specifies CASSSLEGPETQYF.

This clonotype was observed once. This chain links TRBV3-1 with TRBJ2-7, with 9 bases identical to TRBD2. The V gene end was trimmed by 0 bases and the J gene end by 0 bases; junction bases not matched to a gene: 6. In germline, CDR1 is LGHDT, CDR2 YNNKEL (reference sequence). The CDR3 contains 17 residues. The CDR3 nucleotides read TGTGCCAGCAGCCAAGATATTATTAGCGGGAGCTCCTACGAGCAGTACTTC. Its translation is CASSQDIISGSSYEQYF.

This clonotype was seen ten or more times. CDR3: CASSGGYSNQPQHF. As DNA, the CDR3 is TGTGCCAGCAGCGGTGGGTATAGCAATCAGCCCCAGCATTTT. This chain uses TRBV9 with TRBJ1-5; unclear D gene. Trimming pared 3 bases from V and 0 bases from J, leaving 7 bases between. CDR1 is SGDLS and CDR2 is YYNGEE in the germline V gene. The CDR3 is 14 residues long. The full variable domain, with the rest looked up from reference TRBV9 and TRBJ1-5, is DSGVTQTPKHLITATGQRVTLRCSPRSGDLSVYWYQQSLDQGLQFLIQYYNGEERAKGNILERFSAQQFPDLHSELNLSSLELGDSALYFCASSGGYSNQPQHFGDGTRLSIL.

V usage is TRBV6-1 and J usage is TRBJ2-1, with 7 bases fitting TRBD2. The CDR3 contains 14 residues. Germline-derived CDR1 and CDR2 are MNHNS and SASEGT. Trimming removed 8 bases from V and 0 bases from J; junction bases left unmatched: 4. The CDR3: CASGGGSSYNEQFF. CDR3 sequence (DNA): TGTGCCAGCGGGGGGGGGAGCTCCTACAATGAGCAGTTCTTC.

This clonotype has a handful of counts. This chain joins TRBV7-2 and TRBJ2-7; 11 bases agree with TRBD1. Germline-derived CDR1 and CDR2 are SGHTA and FQGNSA. The CDR3 spans 14 residues. J lost 6 bases, V lost 5 bases, and 6 bases had no gene match. This CDR3 reads CASSEGTGGSEQYF. CDR3 sequence (DNA): TGTGCCAGCAGCGAAGGGACAGGGGGGTCCGAGCAGTACTTC.

This clonotype was picked up a small number of times. The rearrangement links TRBV12-5 to TRBJ2-6; the D gene could be TRBD1 or TRBD2 (5 bases each). CDR3 length: 13 amino acids. Per the germline V gene, CDR1 is LGHNT and CDR2 is FRNRAP. Trimming took off 6 bases at V and 10 bases at J, with 13 bases between the two ends. CDR3 in amino acids: CASGPGTGNVLTF. DNA of the CDR3: TGTGCTAGTGGACCCGGGACGGGAAACGTCCTGACTTTC.

The chain carries TRBV2 and TRBJ1-6, with D maybe TRBD1 (6 bases). CDR1 is SNHLY and CDR2 is FYNNEI in the germline V gene. V gave up 6 bases and J gave up 13 bases, with 10 bases separating them. The CDR3 is 11 residues long. The CDR3, as DNA: TGTGCCAGCAGGCCCACAGGGCCCCTCCACTTT. Protein sequence: CASRPTGPLHF.

V is TRBV29-1 and J is TRBJ2-5; no clear D gene. Germline-derived CDR1 and CDR2 are SQVTM and ANQGSEA. The CDR3 has 13 amino acids. The V and J ends lost 4 bases and 0 bases respectively, with 9 bases between them. The CDR3 nucleotides are TGCAGCGTTGCGGGCACCTACCAAGAGACCCAGTACTTC. Its translation: CSVAGTYQETQYF.

This clonotype occurred a few times. The chain carries TRBV20-1 and TRBJ2-1; D may be TRBD1 (6 bases). Germline V gives CDR1 DFQATT, CDR2 SNEGSKA (reference sequence). The germline V and J ends were trimmed by 6 bases and 9 bases, with 21 bases remaining between them. The CDR3 covers 14 residues. The DNA of the CDR3 is TGCAGTGCCACCCCCCCCCCGGGACAACGTGAGCAGTTCTTC. It yields the protein CSATPPPGQREQFF.

The rearrangement links TRBV7-2 to TRBJ2-3; D ambiguous. Per germline, CDR1 SGHTA and CDR2 FQGNSA. The CDR3 covers 14 residues. Trimming left V 3 bases short and J 2 bases short, with 9 bases between. For the CDR3, the DNA is TGTGCCAGCAGCTTTCTGTTTGCCACAGATACGCAGTATTTT. Its translation: CASSFLFATDTQYF.